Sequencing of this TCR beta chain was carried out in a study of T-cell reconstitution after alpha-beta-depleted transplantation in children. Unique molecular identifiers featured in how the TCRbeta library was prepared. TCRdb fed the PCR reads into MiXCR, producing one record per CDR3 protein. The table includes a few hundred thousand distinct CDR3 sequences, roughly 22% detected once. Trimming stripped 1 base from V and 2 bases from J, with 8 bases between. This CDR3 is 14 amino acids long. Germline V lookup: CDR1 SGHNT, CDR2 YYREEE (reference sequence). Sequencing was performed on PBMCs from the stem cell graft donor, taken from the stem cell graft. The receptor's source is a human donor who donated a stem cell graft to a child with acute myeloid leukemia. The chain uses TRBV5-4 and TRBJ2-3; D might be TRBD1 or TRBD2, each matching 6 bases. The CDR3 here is CASSLRGATDTQYF. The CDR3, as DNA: TGTGCCAGCAGCTTGAGGGGGGCCACAGATACGCAGTATTTT.